Shown below are 5 T cell receptor beta chains from a single sample sequenced in a study of Ad26.COV2.S vaccination and SARS-CoV-2 variants. Sample treatment: roughly 19 received Ad26.COV2.S at low or high dose, single or two shots; about 5 received placebo; per-sample allocation not given. On day 63 after the first injection, vaccine and placebo recipients gave samples. Libraries were prepared by immunoSEQ multiplex PCR; TCRdb keeps only in-frame clonotypes and omits some of them. The sample contains a few hundred thousand clones, around 90% of which appear only once. Source: peripheral blood, taken in a trial of Ad26.COV2.S vaccine versus placebo. The receptors stem from a person aged 18 to 59 who received the Ad26.COV2.S COVID-19 vaccine or a placebo.

The J gene is TRBJ2-3, the V gene TRBV7-2, with 7 bases lining up with TRBD2. Germline V CDR1 and CDR2: SGHTA, FQGNSA. This CDR3 has 17 amino acids. With 5 bases clipped from V and 1 base from J, the junction kept 12 bases outside the gene matches. The CDR3: CASSLSLGGDGTDTQYF. CDR3 coding DNA: TGTGCCAGCAGCCTATCTCTTGGGGGGGATGGCACAGATACGCAGTATTTT.

The V call is TRBV30, the J call TRBJ1-5; no definite D call. Trimming took 1 base from V and 7 from J, leaving 11 bases between them. This CDR3 is built from 13 residues. CDR1 is GTSNPN and CDR2 is SVGIG in the germline V gene (reference sequence). For the CDR3, the DNA is TGTGCCTGGAGTGAAGGAGAGGGACAGCCCCAGCATTTT. Protein product: CAWSEGEGQPQHF.

The rearrangement joins TRBV7-6 to TRBJ2-7; D perhaps matches TRBD2 (6 bases). CDR1 is SGHVS, CDR2 FNYEAQ, per germline. Trimming stripped 10 bases from V and 7 bases from J, with 38 bases between. The CDR3 length is 19 residues. The CDR3 reads CATPVRSITAGPQAREQYF. The CDR3 DNA reads as TGTGCCACCCCCGTTAGATCAATAACGGCGGGACCCCAAGCGAGGGAGCAGTACTTC.

The gene calls are TRBV14 and TRBJ1-1; tentatively, D is TRBD1 (6 bases). The germline V gene encodes CDR1 SGHDN and CDR2 FVKESK. This CDR3 has 13 amino acids. V lost 4 bases to trimming and J lost 7 bases, with 13 bases between them. CDR3 nucleotide sequence: TGTGCCAGCAGCCGTGACAGGCTTTTTGAAGCTTTCTTT. Translated: CASSRDRLFEAFF.

J is TRBJ1-6 and V is TRBV7-9; no reliable D call. Trimming removed 0 bases at V and 14 bases at J, with 11 bases between. Germline loops: CDR1 SEHNR, CDR2 FQNEAQ (reference sequence). The CDR3 extends over 13 amino acids. Here the CDR3 reads CASSLAVEATLHF. CDR3 nucleotide sequence: TGTGCCAGCAGCTTAGCAGTTGAGGCTACCCTCCACTTT.